One and the same sample provided the 5 T cell receptor beta chains below, sequenced in a study of blood T cell repertoires in COVID-19. Method: immunoSEQ multiplex PCR; TCRdb's copy keeps in-frame clones and lacks some. The sample includes about 350,000 clones, approximately 89% of them seen just once. Sequencing used peripheral blood. These receptors were obtained from a woman aged 60-70 years with COVID-19, enrolled during active disease.

J is TRBJ1-3 and V is TRBV9; weak D call: TRBD1 (5 bases). CDR3 length: 18 amino acids. Deletions cut 0 bases from V and 0 bases from J, with 16 bases between. Germline values: CDR1 SGDLS, CDR2 YYNGEE. CDR3 in amino acids: CASSVVSVGVDSGNTIYF. The CDR3 nucleotides read TGTGCCAGCAGCGTAGTCAGCGTAGGGGTCGACTCTGGAAACACCATATATTTT.

This clone was seen a single time. J is TRBJ2-5 and V is TRBV11-3; 9 bases align to TRBD2. V lost 6 bases and J lost 2; bases outside the gene matches: 10. The CDR3 spans 16 residues. Germline lookup yields CDR1 SGHNT and CDR2 YENEEA. CDR3 coding DNA: TGTGCCAGCAGTCAAGGCGGTAGCGGGGGACAAGAGACCCAGTACTTC. This sequence encodes CASSQGGSGGQETQYF.

V gene TRBV7-2 combines with J gene TRBJ2-3, with 9 bases fitting TRBD2. In germline, CDR1 is SGHTA, CDR2 FQGNSA. The CDR3 loop spans 17 amino acids. With 5 bases clipped from V and 1 base from J, the junction kept 10 bases outside the gene matches. In DNA, the CDR3 is TGTGCCAGCAGCGACCGCTTGCGGGGGGGCCGCACAGATACGCAGTATTTT. This gives the protein CASSDRLRGGRTDTQYF.

A single count supports this clone. This rearrangement joins TRBV27 to TRBJ2-3, with 9 bases matching TRBD2. There are 17 residues in the CDR3. Germline V CDR1 and CDR2: MNHEY, SMNVEV (reference sequence). Losses at the gene ends were 2 bases for V and 2 bases for J; bases not matched to a gene: 8. In nucleotides, the CDR3 is TGTGCCAGCAGTTTAAGGAGGGCGGGGGGGCTCACAGATACGCAGTATTTT. Its protein is CASSLRRAGGLTDTQYF.

V is TRBV7-3 and J is TRBJ1-2, with 10 nucleotides matching TRBD1. This CDR3 has 14 residues. Germline loops: CDR1 SGHTA, CDR2 FQGTGA. The trim removed 3 bases at V and 7 bases at J, leaving 5 bases unmatched. The CDR3 sequence is CASSFGTGEAGYTF. As DNA, the CDR3 is TGTGCCAGCAGCTTCGGGACAGGGGAGGCTGGCTACACCTTC.